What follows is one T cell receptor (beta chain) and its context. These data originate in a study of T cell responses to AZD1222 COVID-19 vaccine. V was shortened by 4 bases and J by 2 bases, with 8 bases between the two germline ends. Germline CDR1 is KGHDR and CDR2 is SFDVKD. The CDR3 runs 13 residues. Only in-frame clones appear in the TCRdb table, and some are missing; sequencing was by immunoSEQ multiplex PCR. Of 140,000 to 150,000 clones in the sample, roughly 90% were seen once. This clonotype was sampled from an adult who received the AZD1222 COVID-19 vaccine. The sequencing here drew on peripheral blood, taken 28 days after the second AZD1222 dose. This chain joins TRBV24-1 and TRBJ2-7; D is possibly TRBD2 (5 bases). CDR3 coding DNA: TGTGCCACCAGTGACACCGGGGCCTACGAGCAGTACTTC. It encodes CATSDTGAYEQYF.